This entry lists 31 T cell receptor beta chains sequenced from one sample in a study of post-analysis software for immune sequencing data. Whole-study results and caveats: Controls had lower frequencies than patients of about 5 TRBV segments, which included TRBV5-6, TRBV5-1 and TRBV20-1.

Researchers reported that TCR beta cDNA libraries carried unique molecular identifiers. MiXCR, run by TCRdb on the PCR reads, gives a single entry per CDR3 protein. Of about 800,000 distinct CDR3 sequences detected, 25% to 30% appear once; the ten largest clones hold around 0.6%. Their recognized antigens are unknown. The sequenced material came from blood. Receptors were obtained from a girl aged 10-17 years with multiple sclerosis.

This clonotype was counted only a few times. The gene calls are TRBV20-1 and TRBJ1-6; D is uncertain. V was pared by 6 bases and J by 8 bases, with 14 bases between. The CDR3 is made up of 13 amino acids. Germline-derived CDR1 and CDR2 are DFQATT and SNEGSKA (reference sequence). Here the CDR3 DNA reads TGCAGTGCGATACGGCCCCCCGATTCACCCCTCCACTTT. Protein sequence: CSAIRPPDSPLHF.

Written as DNA, the CDR3 is TGTGCCAGCAGCTCGACAGGGAGCGGTGAGCAGTTCTTC. Protein sequence: CASSSTGSGEQFF. The chain uses TRBV7-2 and TRBJ2-1; 7 bases map to TRBD1. V shed 4 bases, J shed 9 bases, and the junction held 6 bases outside the gene matches. The germline V gene encodes CDR1 SGHTA and CDR2 FQGNSA. This CDR3 region has 13 residues.

V and J are TRBV29-1 and TRBJ1-4, with D uncertain. V dropped 4 bases and J dropped 6 bases, with 15 bases sitting between them. This CDR3 has 14 amino acids. Germline loops: CDR1 SQVTM, CDR2 ANQGSEA. CDR3 in DNA: TGCAGCGTTGGGATCGGACCTAGGGATGAAAAACTGTTTTTT. Its translation is CSVGIGPRDEKLFF.

This clonotype was observed at least ten times. The rearrangement uses TRBV4-3 and TRBJ2-7; the match to TRBD1 covers 8 bases. The CDR3 is 15 residues long. Looked up from germline, CDR1 is LGHNA and CDR2 is YSLEER. V shed 4 bases, J shed 2 bases, and the junction held 7 bases outside the gene matches. The CDR3 sequence: CASSPSPRGPYEQYF. CDR3 nucleotide sequence: TGCGCCAGCAGCCCCTCTCCCAGGGGGCCCTACGAGCAGTACTTC.

There are a few counts of this clonotype. V usage is TRBV5-1 and J usage is TRBJ2-3; D may be TRBD1 (5 bases). The CDR3 is made up of 16 amino acids. The germline V gene has CDR1 SGHRS and CDR2 YFSETQ. With 7 bases removed from V and 3 bases from J, the gap between germline ends came to 21 bases. The CDR3 coding sequence is TGCGCCAGCTCCCCCCCTGGGGCTGCCACGACAGATACGCAGTATTTT. Translated: CASSPPGAATTDTQYF.

This clonotype was seen only a few times. The CDR3: CSVGVSSGYNEQFF. In nucleotides, the CDR3 is TGCAGCGTAGGTGTATCTAGCGGGTATAATGAGCAGTTCTTC. V is TRBV29-1 and J is TRBJ2-1; 8 nucleotides match TRBD2. The germline V gene encodes CDR1 SQVTM and CDR2 ANQGSEA. Germline trimming cut 6 bases from V and 7 bases from J; bases unmatched to any gene: 11. The CDR3 has 14 amino acids.

This clonotype showed up just a few times. V gene TRBV6-6 combines with J gene TRBJ1-1; tentatively, D is TRBD1 (6 bases). Looked up from germline, CDR1 is MNHNY and CDR2 is SVGAGI (reference sequence). CDR3 length: 12 residues. Trimming stripped 10 bases from V and 9 bases from J, with 18 bases between. CDR3 in amino acids: CATHWPGHKAFF. CDR3 nucleotide sequence: TGTGCCACCCACTGGCCGGGACATAAAGCTTTCTTT.

The chain is built from TRBV5-1 and TRBJ2-3; 7 positions match TRBD1. Germline values: CDR1 SGHRS, CDR2 YFSETQ. J gave up 7 bases and V 0 bases, and 17 bases lay outside the gene matches. The CDR3 totals 18 residues. CDR3 region: CASSLDTTGSFNGHTQYF. DNA for the CDR3: TGCGCCAGCAGCTTGGATACGACAGGGTCGTTTAACGGTCATACGCAGTATTTT.

This chain joins TRBV7-2 and TRBJ1-5; possibly TRBD1 for D (6 bases). Trimming took off 5 bases at V and 0 bases at J, with 14 bases between the two ends. The V gene's germline CDR1 is SGHTA and CDR2 FQGNSA. There are 16 residues in the CDR3. DNA for the CDR3: TGTGCCAGCAGCCCCAACTCAGGGGATAGCAATCAGCCCCAGCATTTT. Amino acids: CASSPNSGDSNQPQHF.

This clonotype was found a few times. This chain's CDR3 is CASSLGPRAFF. The CDR3 coding sequence is TGTGCCAGCAGTTTAGGACCCCGTGCTTTCTTT. The gene calls are TRBV27 and TRBJ1-1, with unresolved D. V dropped 2 bases and J dropped 11 bases, with 9 bases sitting between them. This CDR3 is 11 amino acids long. Germline V gives CDR1 MNHEY, CDR2 SMNVEV (reference sequence).

The V gene is TRBV4-3, the J gene TRBJ2-5; 7 bases are shared with TRBD1. The CDR3 loop spans 19 amino acids. With V trimmed by 0 bases and J by 0 bases, 13 bases remained unmatched. Germline loops: CDR1 LGHNA, CDR2 YSLEER. The CDR3 DNA reads as TGCGCCAGCAGCCAAGAATACAGGGGCGAACTCCCAAACCAAGAGACCCAGTACTTC. It encodes CASSQEYRGELPNQETQYF.

This clonotype occurred a few times. In DNA, the CDR3 is TGTGCCAGCTCACCACTTCCTTCGGGACTAGCCAAAAACATTCAGTACTTC. It specifies CASSPLPSGLAKNIQYF. The chain uses TRBV18 and TRBJ2-4, with D possibly being TRBD2 (6 bases). This CDR3 spans 17 amino acids. The germline V gene has CDR1 KGHSH and CDR2 LQKENI. Trimming took off 1 base at V and 0 bases at J, with 13 bases between the two ends.

The chain is built from TRBV5-1 and TRBJ1-4; possibly TRBD1 for D (5 bases). In germline, CDR1 is SGHRS, CDR2 YFSETQ. This CDR3 has 16 residues. Trimming took 0 bases from V and 6 from J, leaving 15 bases between them. The CDR3 DNA reads TGCGCCAGCAGCTTGGCCGAAGGGGCCCCTGATGAAAAACTGTTTTTT. Its protein product is CASSLAEGAPDEKLFF.

This chain connects TRBV29-1 to TRBJ1-1, with D maybe TRBD1 (5 bases). The ends were cut back, 0 bases at V and 5 bases at J, with 22 bases in the middle. Per the germline V gene, CDR1 is SQVTM and CDR2 is ANQGSEA. The CDR3 is made up of 17 amino acids. CDR3: CSVEDGAGSFAETEAFF. CDR3 DNA: TGCAGCGTTGAAGACGGGGCAGGGTCCTTCGCGGAGACTGAAGCTTTCTTT.

The CDR3 sequence is CASSQDGAGRSNYGYTF. CDR3 nucleotides: TGCGCCAGCAGCCAAGATGGGGCAGGGAGGTCTAACTATGGCTACACCTTC. V is TRBV4-1 and J is TRBJ1-2; D perhaps matches TRBD1 (5 bases). Deletions cut 0 bases from V and 0 bases from J, with 14 bases between. This CDR3 contains 17 residues. Germline assignment: CDR1 MGHRA and CDR2 YSYEKL.

The genes are TRBV10-3 and TRBJ2-1, with unresolved D. The germline V gene has CDR1 ENHRY and CDR2 SYGVKD. Trimming left V 4 bases short and J 6 bases short, with 10 bases between. The CDR3 runs 13 residues. The CDR3 spells CAISVAPSNEQFF. DNA of the CDR3: TGTGCCATCAGTGTGGCACCCAGCAATGAGCAGTTCTTC.

With respect to this clonotype: This clone may be a read error of a much larger clone one base away. V is TRBV20-1 and J is TRBJ2-7; perhaps TRBD2 as D (6 bases). V lost 4 bases, J lost 7 bases, and 17 bases lay in between. The CDR3 covers 13 residues. The germline CDR1 and CDR2 sequences are DFQATT and SNEGSKA (reference sequence). The CDR3 sequence is CSAIVTSADEQYF. In DNA, the CDR3 is TGCAGTGCTATTGTGACTAGTGCCGATGAGCAGTACTTC.

This clonotype was detected a few times. The chain recombines TRBV3-1 with TRBJ2-3; TRBD2 agrees at 14 bases. Trimming cost V 4 bases and J 3 bases; bases outside gene matches: 3. Germline V gene sequence: CDR1 LGHDT, CDR2 YNNKEL (reference sequence). The CDR3 sequence is 16 residues long. CDR3 residues: CASSRLAGGRTDTQYF. DNA of the CDR3: TGTGCCAGCAGCCGACTAGCGGGGGGGCGTACAGATACGCAGTATTTT.

This clonotype showed up just a few times. The chain couples TRBV28 to TRBJ1-5; D gene unclear. Germline CDR1 reads MDHEN; CDR2 reads SYDVKM. The length of the CDR3 is 14 residues. The ends were cut back, 2 bases at V and 3 bases at J, with 8 bases in the middle. The CDR3 DNA sequence: TGTGCCAGCAGTTTAGGAGGGTTCAATCAGCCCCAGCATTTT. Translating it yields CASSLGGFNQPQHF. Filled out from reference TRBV28 and TRBJ1-5, the complete variable domain reads DVKVTQSSRYLVKRTGEKVFLECVQDMDHENMFWYRQDPGLGLRLIYFSYDVKMKEKGDIPEGYSVSREKKERFSLILESASTNQTSMYLCASSLGGFNQPQHFGDGTRLSIL.

In its sample, this clonotype was seen a few times. V and J are TRBV24-1 and TRBJ2-3; 8 nucleotides line up with TRBD1. This CDR3 has 14 residues. CDR1 is KGHDR and CDR2 is SFDVKD in the germline V gene. The trim removed 4 bases at V and 3 bases at J, leaving 2 bases unmatched. This CDR3 is CATSETGGTDTQYF. CDR3 nucleotides: TGTGCCACCAGTGAAACAGGGGGTACAGATACGCAGTATTTT.

This clonotype was recorded a few times. The CDR3 DNA is TGCGCCAGCAGCGCTAGCGGGGTCACAGATACGCAGTATTTT. Protein: CASSASGVTDTQYF. The chain has TRBV5-1 and TRBJ2-3; 9 bases are a match to TRBD2. Trimming cost V 4 bases and J 2 bases; bases outside gene matches: 2. This CDR3 is 14 amino acids long. In germline, CDR1 is SGHRS, CDR2 YFSETQ.

The sample holds many counts of this clonotype. This chain links TRBV11-2 with TRBJ2-3; a possible D gene is TRBD1 (5 bases). Germline V gene sequence: CDR1 SGHAT, CDR2 FQNNGV. Deletions cut 4 bases from V and 6 bases from J, with 8 bases between. This CDR3 has 12 amino acids. The DNA of the CDR3 is TGTGCCAGCAGCTGGGGCCCGGATACGCAGTATTTT. This encodes CASSWGPDTQYF.

The CDR3 region has the DNA TGTGCCAGCAGTTACGGGACAGGGGACTCGGATACGCAGTATTTT. Translation: CASSYGTGDSDTQYF. This chain joins TRBV25-1 and TRBJ2-3; TRBD1 agrees at 10 bases. Germline V gene sequence: CDR1 MGHDK, CDR2 SYGVNS. Trimming cost V 5 bases and J 6 bases; bases outside gene matches: 8. This CDR3 comprises 15 residues.

The chain carries TRBV25-1 and TRBJ2-7; TRBD1 matches 7 bases. The CDR3 has 16 amino acids. Trimming took 3 bases from V and 2 from J; bases not matched to a gene: 10. The germline V gene encodes CDR1 MGHDK and CDR2 SYGVNS. The CDR3 DNA reads as TGTGCCAGCAGTGATATTCGGTTACAGGGGACCTACGAGCAGTACTTC. Its protein is CASSDIRLQGTYEQYF.

The J gene is TRBJ1-5, the V gene TRBV2, with 9 bases fitting TRBD1. The J segment lost 2 bases and the V segment lost 6 bases, leaving 5 bases of the junction unmatched. Germline V gene lookup returns CDR1 SNHLY and CDR2 FYNNEI. The CDR3 consists of 15 residues. The DNA for the CDR3 is TGTGCCAGCAGAAGGACAGGGGTTGGCAATCAGCCCCAGCATTTT. Protein sequence: CASRRTGVGNQPQHF.

This clonotype was seen a handful of times. This chain connects TRBV10-3 to TRBJ2-5; 7 bases map to TRBD1. Germline V CDR1 and CDR2: ENHRY, SYGVKD. The CDR3 totals 17 residues. The J segment lost 0 bases and the V segment lost 4 bases, leaving 11 bases of the junction unmatched. Here the CDR3 DNA reads TGTGCCATCAGTGGAATTTGGGGACAGTCTTACCAAGAGACCCAGTACTTC. It specifies CAISGIWGQSYQETQYF.

The chain recombines TRBV19 with TRBJ2-5; a weak D match, TRBD1 (5 bases). Germline values: CDR1 LNHDA, CDR2 SQIVND (reference sequence). This CDR3 has 13 amino acids. Trimming shortened V by 6 bases and J by 4 bases, and 12 bases separated the two germline ends. This CDR3 reads CASSAVQGETQYF. CDR3 coding DNA: TGTGCCAGTAGCGCTGTTCAGGGAGAGACCCAGTACTTC.

The chain is built from TRBV29-1 and TRBJ2-7, with 13 bases matching TRBD2. V shed 4 bases and J 4 bases; nucleotides not matched to a gene: 1. Germline CDR1 is SQVTM and CDR2 is ANQGSEA. This CDR3 has 13 residues. This CDR3 reads CSVATSGRYEQYF. CDR3 nucleotide sequence: TGCAGCGTTGCGACTAGCGGGAGGTACGAGCAGTACTTC.

The chain carries TRBV2 and TRBJ1-5, with D perhaps matching TRBD1 (5 bases). Looked up from germline, CDR1 is SNHLY and CDR2 is FYNNEI. Trimming removed 6 bases from V and 0 bases from J, with 15 bases in between. The length of the CDR3 is 16 residues. In DNA form, the CDR3 reads TGTGCCAGCAGAGACGGGGGGAGGACTAGCAATCAGCCCCAGCATTTT. Its protein product is CASRDGGRTSNQPQHF.

The chain uses TRBV10-3 and TRBJ1-5, with 9 bases that match TRBD1. The CDR3 spans 15 residues. Looked up from germline, CDR1 is ENHRY and CDR2 is SYGVKD. The junction had 6 bases not matched to a gene; V was cut back by 6 bases and J by 3 bases. CDR3 DNA sequence: TGTGCCATCAGCCTGGGACAGGGCGCCAATCAGCCCCAGCATTTT. Translated: CAISLGQGANQPQHF.

This clonotype came up a few times. The chain couples TRBV9 to TRBJ2-1, with D possibly matching TRBD2 (5 bases). Germline assignment: CDR1 SGDLS and CDR2 YYNGEE. The CDR3 extends over 15 amino acids. V was clipped by 3 bases and J by 8 bases, with 18 bases between them. Here the CDR3 reads CASSAIATQRDEQFF. CDR3 in DNA: TGTGCCAGCAGCGCCATAGCGACCCAAAGGGATGAGCAGTTCTTC.